Following are 27 T cell receptor beta chains from one sample sequenced in a study of blood T cell repertoires in COVID-19. The table came from immunoSEQ multiplex PCR; TCRdb's copy has only in-frame clones and leaves some out. This table holds about 150,000 clones, about 86% found once. The specimen was PBMCs or T cells enriched from blood (not recorded which). These receptor sequences come from a man between 45 and 60 years old who had recovered from COVID-19.

The chain uses TRBV2 and TRBJ2-2; 13 positions agree with TRBD2. V shed 9 bases, J shed 0 bases, and the junction held 1 base outside the gene matches. The CDR3 runs 15 residues. CDR1 SNHLY and CDR2 FYNNEI come from the germline V gene. The CDR3 loop reads CASTSGGANTGELFF. CDR3 in DNA: TGTGCCAGTACTAGCGGGGGGGCGAACACCGGGGAGCTGTTTTTT.

The chain has TRBV18 and TRBJ2-1; D is possibly TRBD1 (6 bases). This CDR3 comprises 16 residues. Trimming removed 2 bases at V and 2 bases at J, with 13 bases between. Looked up from germline, CDR1 is KGHSH and CDR2 is LQKENI. CDR3 nucleotide sequence: TGTGCCAGCTCACCAGAGGCAGGGGTGACCTACAATGAGCAGTTCTTC. Translation gives CASSPEAGVTYNEQFF.

V usage is TRBV19 and J usage is TRBJ2-5; 7 bases map to TRBD1. The germline V gene has CDR1 LNHDA and CDR2 SQIVND (reference sequence). The CDR3 loop spans 14 amino acids. After removal of 9 bases from V and 1 base from J, the junction contained 8 bases not matched to a gene. The CDR3 loop reads CASATGTIQETQYF. As DNA, the CDR3 is TGTGCCAGCGCGACAGGGACGATCCAAGAGACCCAGTACTTC.

The J gene is TRBJ2-7, the V gene TRBV5-1, with D tentatively TRBD1 (6 bases). Germline CDR1 SGHRS, CDR2 YFSETQ. The CDR3 has 14 amino acids. Trimming stripped 0 bases from V and 6 bases from J, with 13 bases between. Written as DNA, the CDR3 is TGCGCCAGCAGCTTGGAAACAGGGATTGGCGAGCAGTACTTC. The encoded protein is CASSLETGIGEQYF. The whole variable domain, remainder taken from reference TRBV5-1 and TRBJ2-7, is KAGVTQTPRYLIKTRGQQVTLSCSPISGHRSVSWYQQTPGQGLQFLFEYFSETQRNKGNFPGRFSGRQFSNSRSEMNVSTLELGDSALYLCASSLETGIGEQYFGPGTRLTVT.

The V and J genes are TRBV20-1 and TRBJ2-1; D call uncertain. Trimming shortened V by 3 bases and J by 0 bases, and 9 bases separated the two germline ends. The length of the CDR3 is 14 residues. Germline assignment: CDR1 DFQATT and CDR2 SNEGSKA (reference sequence). Here the CDR3 reads CSASQAVSYNEQFF. CDR3 sequence (DNA): TGCAGTGCTAGTCAGGCAGTCTCCTACAATGAGCAGTTCTTC.

CDR3 sequence reads: CASSSDRVLYNEQFF. In nucleotides, the CDR3 is TGTGCCAGCAGCTCAGACAGGGTTTTGTACAATGAGCAGTTCTTC. V is TRBV5-5 and J is TRBJ2-1; 7 bases are a match to TRBD1. Per the germline V gene, CDR1 is SGHKS and CDR2 is YYEKEE (reference sequence). This CDR3 contains 15 residues. V lost 3 bases, J lost 4 bases, and 7 bases stayed unmatched.

The CDR3 loop is CSAILAYEQFF. The CDR3 coding sequence is TGCAGTGCTATACTAGCATATGAGCAGTTCTTC. The V and J genes are TRBV20-1 and TRBJ2-1; tentative D call: TRBD2 (6 bases). The CDR3 is made up of 11 amino acids. The V gene lost 4 bases and the J gene lost 8 bases, with 9 bases spanning the gap. Per germline, CDR1 DFQATT and CDR2 SNEGSKA (reference sequence).

This clone was observed once. This chain joins TRBV13 and TRBJ2-5; 9 positions agree with TRBD2. Germline trimming cut 1 base from V and 1 base from J; bases unmatched to any gene: 7. Germline V gives CDR1 PRHDT, CDR2 FYEKMQ (reference sequence). CDR3 size: 17 residues. The CDR3 loop reads CASSLVGLAGTQETQYF. The CDR3 nucleotides are TGTGCCAGCAGCTTAGTTGGGCTAGCGGGGACCCAAGAGACCCAGTACTTC. Full variable domain (outside the CDR3, taken from reference TRBV13 and TRBJ2-5): AAGVIQSPRHLIKEKRETATLKCYPIPRHDTVYWYQQGPGQDPQFLISFYEKMQSDKGSIPDRFSAQQFSDYHSELNMSSLELGDSALYFCASSLVGLAGTQETQYFGPGTRLLVL.

In DNA form, the CDR3 reads TGTGCCAGCAGCTTGGGCGGCAGTAATTCACCCCTCCACTTT. The encoded protein is CASSLGGSNSPLHF. V gene TRBV5-4 combines with J gene TRBJ1-6; the D is unclear. CDR1 and CDR2 (germline): SGHNT, YYREEE (reference sequence). The V end was cut by 0 bases, the J end by 6 bases, with 7 bases between. This CDR3 has 14 amino acids.

CDR3 in amino acids: CASSPPPQTQVSGNTIYF. DNA of the CDR3: TGTGCCAGCTCACCACCGCCCCAGACTCAAGTCTCTGGAAACACCATATATTTT. The chain recombines TRBV18 with TRBJ1-3; no clear D gene. This CDR3 is built from 18 residues. V gave up 0 bases and J gave up 0 bases, with 15 bases separating them. Germline V CDR1 and CDR2: KGHSH, LQKENI.

This chain connects TRBV6-5 to TRBJ1-4; maybe TRBD1 (6 bases). The germline V gene has CDR1 MNHEY and CDR2 SVGAGI. The CDR3 is 15 amino acids. Deletions cut 7 bases from V and 7 bases from J, with 19 bases between. CDR3 protein: CASKRRGVRGEKLFF. In nucleotides, the CDR3 is TGTGCCAGCAAACGCAGGGGAGTAAGGGGTGAAAAACTGTTTTTT.

The chain couples TRBV11-2 to TRBJ2-1; 8 bases match TRBD2. The CDR3 spans 13 residues. Germline-derived CDR1 and CDR2 are SGHAT and FQNNGV. V gave up 6 bases and J gave up 5 bases; unmatched junction bases: 3. In DNA, the CDR3 is TGTGCCAGCAGGTTGGGACTAGACAATGAGCAGTTCTTC. It encodes CASRLGLDNEQFF.

The chain employs TRBV19 and TRBJ2-4, with D possibly matching TRBD2 (6 bases). The CDR3 spans 17 residues. The V gene's germline CDR1 is LNHDA and CDR2 SQIVND (reference sequence). Trimming pared 0 bases from V and 1 base from J, leaving 13 bases between. The CDR3 loop reads CASSIDLTSGAKNIQYF. The CDR3 DNA reads TGTGCCAGTAGTATAGATCTGACTAGTGGGGCCAAAAACATTCAGTACTTC.

V gene TRBV7-2 combines with J gene TRBJ2-3, with 8 bases that match TRBD2. V shed 3 bases and J 2 bases; nucleotides not matched to a gene: 4. The CDR3 contains 15 residues. CDR1 and CDR2 from the germline V gene are SGHTA and FQGNSA. In DNA form, the CDR3 reads TGTGCCAGCAGCTTCAAGCGGGGGTACACAGATACGCAGTATTTT. Translating it yields CASSFKRGYTDTQYF.

V usage is TRBV2 and J usage is TRBJ1-2; D is uncertain. Trimming took 7 bases from V and 4 from J, leaving 10 bases between them. CDR3 length: 12 amino acids. From germline, CDR1 is SNHLY and CDR2 FYNNEI. The DNA of the CDR3 is TGTGCCAGCACATTCGACTTCTATGGCTACACCTTC. It is translated as CASTFDFYGYTF.

The chain carries TRBV11-3 and TRBJ2-7; D is uncertain. The CDR3 totals 14 residues. Trimming left V 1 base short and J 3 bases short, with 10 bases between. Germline V gives CDR1 SGHNT, CDR2 YENEEA. The chain's CDR3 is CASSLVFSSYEQYF. The CDR3 nucleotides read TGTGCCAGCAGCTTAGTTTTTAGCAGCTACGAGCAGTACTTC.

This sequence joins TRBV19 and TRBJ2-7; 9 positions agree with TRBD1. V shed 2 bases, J shed 2 bases, and the junction held 4 bases outside the gene matches. Germline CDR1 and CDR2: LNHDA and SQIVND (reference sequence). The CDR3 spans 15 residues. As DNA, the CDR3 is TGTGCCAGTAGTATACGCCGACAGGGGGCCTACGAGCAGTACTTC. This translates into CASSIRRQGAYEQYF. The full variable domain, its missing parts supplied by reference TRBV19 and TRBJ2-7, is DGGITQSPKYLFRKEGQNVTLSCEQNLNHDAMYWYRQDPGQGLRLIYYSQIVNDFQKGDIAEGYSVSREKKESFPLTVTSAQKNPTAFYLCASSIRRQGAYEQYFGPGTRLTVT.

A single count supports this clone. The V and J genes are TRBV5-4 and TRBJ1-1; 8 bases are shared with TRBD1. The CDR3 has 13 amino acids. Germline V gene lookup returns CDR1 SGHNT and CDR2 YYREEE (reference sequence). The ends lost 2 bases at V and 6 bases at J; junction bases unmatched: 3. The CDR3 is CASSFRGLPEAFF. The CDR3 nucleotides are TGTGCCAGCAGCTTCAGGGGGCTCCCTGAAGCTTTCTTT.

There are many counts of this clone. This sequence joins TRBV3-1 (or the pseudogene TRBV3-2) and TRBJ1-2; TRBD1 is a possible D gene (5 bases). Trimming left V 3 bases short and J 4 bases short, with 6 bases between. The CDR3 runs 12 residues. Germline values: CDR1 LGHDT, CDR2 YNNKEL (reference sequence). The CDR3 reads CASSQGGYGYTF. The CDR3 DNA follows: TGTGCCAGCAGCCAGGGGGGCTATGGCTACACCTTC.

The rearrangement uses TRBV25-1 and TRBJ1-1; D possibly corresponds to TRBD1 (6 bases). The CDR3 spans 14 residues. Trimming removed 4 bases from V and 2 bases from J, with 11 bases in between. The germline gives CDR1 MGHDK, CDR2 SYGVNS. CDR3 coding DNA: TGTGCCAGCAGTGCGGACAGATTAAACACTGAAGCTTTCTTT. Translated, it gives CASSADRLNTEAFF.

The chain links TRBV9 to TRBJ1-2; maybe TRBD1 (6 bases). Germline lookup yields CDR1 SGDLS and CDR2 YYNGEE. The V and J ends lost 0 bases and 3 bases respectively, with 21 bases between them. There are 18 residues in the CDR3. The CDR3 here is CASSVDPIGGAQDYGYTF. CDR3 DNA: TGTGCCAGCAGCGTAGATCCAATTGGGGGGGCGCAGGACTATGGCTACACCTTC.

The J gene is TRBJ1-2, the V gene TRBV29-1; 7 nucleotides align to TRBD1. The CDR3 loop spans 12 amino acids. Per the germline V gene, CDR1 is SQVTM and CDR2 is ANQGSEA. The J segment lost 7 bases and the V segment lost 6 bases, leaving 8 bases of the junction unmatched. The CDR3 sequence is CSVGQEGGGYTF. The CDR3 DNA reads as TGCAGCGTCGGACAGGAGGGAGGTGGCTACACCTTC.

This clone was recorded only once. The chain carries TRBV9 and TRBJ1-2; TRBD1 is a possible D gene (6 bases). CDR1 and CDR2 from the germline V gene are SGDLS and YYNGEE. The CDR3 has 13 amino acids. Deletions cut 1 base from V and 4 bases from J, with 8 bases between. CDR3 sequence: CASSVKQGYGYTF. The CDR3 nucleotides read TGTGCCAGCAGCGTAAAACAGGGCTATGGCTACACCTTC.

For this clone: Different DNA sequences within this sample yield the same CDR3. V and J are TRBV4-1 and TRBJ2-7, with a tentative D call TRBD2 (6 bases). This CDR3 is 15 amino acids long. Germline loops: CDR1 MGHRA, CDR2 YSYEKL. Trimming left V 0 bases short and J 1 base short, with 10 bases between. The CDR3 loop reads CASSQENGGSYEQYF. For the CDR3, the DNA is TGCGCCAGCAGCCAAGAAAATGGGGGGTCCTACGAGCAGTACTTC.

This chain connects TRBV6-5 to TRBJ1-5; D gene unclear. Trimming took 0 bases from V and 11 from J, leaving 11 bases between them. The CDR3 spans 13 residues. Germline V gives CDR1 MNHEY, CDR2 SVGAGI. Here the CDR3 reads CASSYSESGAQHF. CDR3 coding DNA: TGTGCCAGCAGTTACTCGGAATCGGGTGCCCAGCATTTT.

This rearrangement joins TRBV4-2 to TRBJ2-3, with D perhaps matching TRBD1 (6 bases). CDR3 length: 15 residues. Trimming shortened V by 0 bases and J by 2 bases, and 9 bases separated the two germline ends. The germline CDR1 and CDR2 sequences are LGHNA and YNFKEQ. The CDR3 here is CASSQDTGHTDTQYF. CDR3 DNA sequence: TGTGCCAGCAGCCAAGATACAGGGCACACAGATACGCAGTATTTT.

V gene TRBV7-9 combines with J gene TRBJ1-2; D is possibly TRBD1 (6 bases). The CDR3 is made up of 13 amino acids. Trimming pared 6 bases from V and 5 bases from J, leaving 13 bases between. Germline V gene lookup returns CDR1 SEHNR and CDR2 FQNEAQ (reference sequence). The CDR3 protein is CASRSQGGYGYTF. CDR3 nucleotide sequence: TGTGCCAGCAGGTCACAGGGTGGGTATGGCTACACCTTC. Drawing the rest from reference TRBV7-9 and TRBJ1-2, the complete variable domain is DTGVSQNPRHKITKRGQNVTFRCDPISEHNRLYWYRQTLGQGPEFLTYFQNEAQLEKSRLLSDRFSAERPKGSFSTLEIQRTEQGDSAMYLCASRSQGGYGYTFGSGTRLTVV.